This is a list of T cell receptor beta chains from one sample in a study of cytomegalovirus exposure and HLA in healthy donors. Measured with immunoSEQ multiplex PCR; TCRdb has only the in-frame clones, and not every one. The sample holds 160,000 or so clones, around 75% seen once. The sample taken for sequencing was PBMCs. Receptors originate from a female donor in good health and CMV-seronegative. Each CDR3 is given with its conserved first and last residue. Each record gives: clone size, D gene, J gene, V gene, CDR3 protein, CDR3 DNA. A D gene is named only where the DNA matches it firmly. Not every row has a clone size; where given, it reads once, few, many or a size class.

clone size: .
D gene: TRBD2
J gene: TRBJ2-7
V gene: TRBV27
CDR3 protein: CASNGGGSSYEQYF
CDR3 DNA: TGTGCCAGCAACGGGGGAGGGAGCTCCTACGAGCAGTACTTC

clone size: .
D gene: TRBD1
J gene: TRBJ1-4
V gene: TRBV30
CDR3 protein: CAWSGTGVWEKLFF
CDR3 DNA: TGTGCCTGGAGTGGAACAGGGGTATGGGAAAAACTGTTTTTT

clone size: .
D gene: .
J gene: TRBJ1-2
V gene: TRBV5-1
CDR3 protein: CASSLGTEGRGYTF
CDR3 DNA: TGCGCCAGCAGCTTGGGGACAGAAGGGCGTGGCTACACCTTC

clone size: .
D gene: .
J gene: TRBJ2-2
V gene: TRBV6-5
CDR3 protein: CASSYLTGELFF
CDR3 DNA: TGTGCCAGCAGTTACCTTACCGGGGAGCTGTTTTTT

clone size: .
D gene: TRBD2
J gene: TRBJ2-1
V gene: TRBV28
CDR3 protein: CASSFSWLAGYNEQFF
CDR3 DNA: TGTGCCAGCAGTTTTTCATGGCTAGCGGGCTACAATGAGCAGTTCTTC

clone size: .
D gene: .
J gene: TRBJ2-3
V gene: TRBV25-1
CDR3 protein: CASSYTDTQYF
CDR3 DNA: TGTGCCAGCAGTTACACAGATACGCAGTATTTT

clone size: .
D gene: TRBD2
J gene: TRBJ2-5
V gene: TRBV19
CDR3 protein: CASSIRLAGGETQYF
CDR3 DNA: TGTGCCAGTAGTATTAGGCTAGCGGGGGGCGAGACCCAGTACTTC

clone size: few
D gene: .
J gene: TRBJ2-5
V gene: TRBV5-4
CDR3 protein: CASSLLPAVETQYF
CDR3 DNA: TGTGCCAGCAGCCTCTTACCAGCGGTTGAGACCCAGTACTTC

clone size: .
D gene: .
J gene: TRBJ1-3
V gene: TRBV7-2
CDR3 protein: CASSLDRSSGNTIYF
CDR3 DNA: TGTGCCAGCAGCTTAGATCGGAGCTCTGGAAACACCATATATTTT

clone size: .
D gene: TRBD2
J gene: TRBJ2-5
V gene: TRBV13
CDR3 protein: CASSGSGGRGETQYF
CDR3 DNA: TGTGCCAGCAGCGGAAGCGGGGGGAGGGGCGAGACCCAGTACTTC

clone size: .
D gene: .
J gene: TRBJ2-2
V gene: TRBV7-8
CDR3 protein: CASSLVPGLTNTGELFF
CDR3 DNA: TGTGCCAGCAGCTTAGTTCCAGGGCTAACGAACACCGGGGAGCTGTTTTTT

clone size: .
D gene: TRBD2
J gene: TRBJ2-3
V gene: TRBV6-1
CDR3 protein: CASSVVAGERDTQYF
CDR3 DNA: TGTGCCAGCAGTGTGGTAGCGGGAGAACGAGATACGCAGTATTTT

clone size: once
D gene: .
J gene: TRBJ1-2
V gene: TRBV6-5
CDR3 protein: CASSYRRGAGGYTF
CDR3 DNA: TGTGCCAGCAGTTACCGTCGGGGGGCGGGTGGCTACACCTTC

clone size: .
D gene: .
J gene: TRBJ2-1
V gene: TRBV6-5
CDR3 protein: CASRYSLRARTHEQFF
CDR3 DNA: TGTGCCAGCAGGTACTCCTTGAGGGCGAGGACCCATGAGCAGTTCTTC

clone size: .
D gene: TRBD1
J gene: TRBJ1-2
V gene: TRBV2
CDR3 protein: CASSRTGARGSYGYTF
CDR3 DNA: TGTGCCAGCAGTCGGACAGGGGCGAGGGGTTCCTATGGCTACACCTTC

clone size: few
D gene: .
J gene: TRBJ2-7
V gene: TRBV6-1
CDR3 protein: CASSDPGGSYEQYF
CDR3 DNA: TGTGCCAGCAGTGATCCAGGGGGGTCCTACGAGCAGTACTTC

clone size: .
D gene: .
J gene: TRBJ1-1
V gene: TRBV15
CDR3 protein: CATSSTRGRAFF
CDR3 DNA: TGTGCCACCAGCAGCACCAGGGGTAGAGCTTTCTTT

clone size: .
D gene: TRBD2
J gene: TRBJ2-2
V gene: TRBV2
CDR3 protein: CASSALAGGNTGELFF
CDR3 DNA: TGTGCCAGCAGTGCACTAGCGGGAGGGAACACCGGGGAGCTGTTTTTT

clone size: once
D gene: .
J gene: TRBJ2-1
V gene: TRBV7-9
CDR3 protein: CASRAPGSANNEQFF
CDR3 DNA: TGTGCCAGCCGGGCACCGGGGTCCGCGAATAATGAGCAGTTCTTC

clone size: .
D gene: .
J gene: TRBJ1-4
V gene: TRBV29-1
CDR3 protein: CSVPADATNEKLFF
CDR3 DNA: TGCAGCGTCCCCGCGGATGCAACTAATGAAAAACTGTTTTTT

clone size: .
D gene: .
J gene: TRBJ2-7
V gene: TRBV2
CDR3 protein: CASSGGTGGRGTYEQYF
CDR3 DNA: TGTGCCAGCAGTGGGGGGACGGGGGGCCGTGGGACCTACGAGCAGTACTTC

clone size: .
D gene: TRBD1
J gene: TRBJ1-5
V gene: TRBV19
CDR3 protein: CASSIGQGTRPQHF
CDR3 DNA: TGTGCCAGTAGTATTGGACAGGGTACACGGCCCCAGCATTTT

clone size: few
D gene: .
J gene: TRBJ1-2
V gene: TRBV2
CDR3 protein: CASQATWGNYGYTF
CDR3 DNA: TGTGCCAGCCAGGCAACCTGGGGCAACTATGGCTACACCTTC

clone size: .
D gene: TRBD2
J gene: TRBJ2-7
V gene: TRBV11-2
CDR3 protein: CASSFGGRSAYEQYF
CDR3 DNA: TGTGCCAGCAGCTTCGGCGGGAGGTCCGCCTACGAGCAGTACTTC

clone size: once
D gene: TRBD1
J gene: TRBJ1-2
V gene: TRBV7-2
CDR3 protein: CASSSRQGISYGYTF
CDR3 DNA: TGTGCCAGCAGCTCAAGACAGGGTATTAGCTATGGCTACACCTTC

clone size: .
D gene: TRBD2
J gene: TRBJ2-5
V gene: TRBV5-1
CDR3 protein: CASRGLAGETQYF
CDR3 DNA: TGCGCCAGCAGAGGACTAGCGGGGGAGACCCAGTACTTC

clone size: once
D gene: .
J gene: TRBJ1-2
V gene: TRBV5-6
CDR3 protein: CASSGPGGAYGYTF
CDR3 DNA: TGTGCCAGCAGCGGCCCCGGAGGGGCCTATGGCTACACCTTC

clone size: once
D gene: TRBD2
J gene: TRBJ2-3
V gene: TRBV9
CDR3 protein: CASSVDRREWDTQYF
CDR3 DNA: TGTGCCAGCAGCGTAGATCGGCGGGAGTGGGATACGCAGTATTTT

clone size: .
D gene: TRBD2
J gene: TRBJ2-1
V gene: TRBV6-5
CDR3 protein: CASSPGGVNEQFF
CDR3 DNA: TGTGCCAGCAGCCCGGGAGGCGTTAATGAGCAGTTCTTC

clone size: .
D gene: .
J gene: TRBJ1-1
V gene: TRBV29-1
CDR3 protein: CSGLTGNTEAFF
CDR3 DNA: TGCAGCGGCCTGACAGGGAACACTGAAGCTTTCTTT

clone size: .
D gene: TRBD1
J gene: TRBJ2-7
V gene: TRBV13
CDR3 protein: CASSLRGTGAPYEQYF
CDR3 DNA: TGTGCCAGCAGCTTAAGGGGGACAGGAGCACCCTACGAGCAGTACTTC

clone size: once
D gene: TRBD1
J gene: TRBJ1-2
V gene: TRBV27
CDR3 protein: CASSPYPGTGHGYTF
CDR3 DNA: TGTGCCAGCAGCCCATATCCGGGGACAGGGCATGGCTACACCTTC

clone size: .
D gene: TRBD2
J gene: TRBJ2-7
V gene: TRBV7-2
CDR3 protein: CASSLERSSGGTEQYF
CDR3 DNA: TGTGCCAGCAGCTTAGAGCGGTCTAGCGGGGGGACCGAGCAGTACTTC

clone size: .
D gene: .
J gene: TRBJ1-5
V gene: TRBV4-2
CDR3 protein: CASSQEKTVGNQPQHF
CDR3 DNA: TGTGCCAGCAGCCAAGAAAAGACTGTCGGCAATCAGCCCCAGCATTTT

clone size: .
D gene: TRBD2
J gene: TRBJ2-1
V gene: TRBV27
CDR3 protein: CASSTAGAYNEQFF
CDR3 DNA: TGTGCCAGCAGTACAGCGGGAGCCTACAATGAGCAGTTCTTC

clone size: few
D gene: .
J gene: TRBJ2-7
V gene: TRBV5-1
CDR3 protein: CASSLGQDYEQYF
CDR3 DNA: TGCGCCAGCAGCTTGGGACAGGACTACGAGCAGTACTTC

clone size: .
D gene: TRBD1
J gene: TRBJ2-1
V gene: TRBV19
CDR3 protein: CASSPPGTGFDEQFF
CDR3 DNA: TGTGCCAGTAGTCCCCCCGGGACAGGGTTCGATGAGCAGTTCTTC

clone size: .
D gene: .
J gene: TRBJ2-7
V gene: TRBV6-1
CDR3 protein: CASSEATGAIYEQYF
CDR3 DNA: TGTGCCAGCAGTGAAGCAACGGGAGCTATCTACGAGCAGTACTTC

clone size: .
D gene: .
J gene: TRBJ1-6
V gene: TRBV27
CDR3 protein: CASSRQTNSPLHF
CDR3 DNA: TGTGCCAGCAGTCGACAGACTAATTCACCCCTCCACTTT

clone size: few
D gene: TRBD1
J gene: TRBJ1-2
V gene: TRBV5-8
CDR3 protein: CASSPRQGGGYTF
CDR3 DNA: TGTGCCAGCAGCCCCAGACAGGGGGGCGGCTACACCTTC

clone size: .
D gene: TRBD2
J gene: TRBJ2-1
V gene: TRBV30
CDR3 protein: CAWSTGLAINNEQFF
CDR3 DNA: TGTGCCTGGAGTACGGGACTAGCAATTAACAATGAGCAGTTCTTC

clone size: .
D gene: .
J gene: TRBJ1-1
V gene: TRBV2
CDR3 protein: CASTEEADEAFF
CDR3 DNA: TGTGCCAGCACCGAGGAGGCGGATGAAGCTTTCTTT

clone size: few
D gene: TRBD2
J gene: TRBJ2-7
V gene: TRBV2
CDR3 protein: CASLNPSGRPYEQYF
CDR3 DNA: TGTGCCAGCTTAAACCCTAGCGGGAGGCCCTACGAGCAGTACTTC

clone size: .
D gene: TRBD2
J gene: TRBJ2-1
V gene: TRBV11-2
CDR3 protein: CASSPGTSGSNEQFF
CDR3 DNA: TGTGCCAGCAGCCCAGGGACTAGCGGGAGCAATGAGCAGTTCTTC

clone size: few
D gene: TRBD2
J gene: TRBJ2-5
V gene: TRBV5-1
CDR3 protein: CASSNRLAGGETQYF
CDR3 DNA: TGCGCCAGCAGCAACAGACTAGCGGGAGGAGAGACCCAGTACTTC

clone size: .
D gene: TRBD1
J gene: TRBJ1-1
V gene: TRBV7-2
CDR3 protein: CASSPESGTGRQAFF
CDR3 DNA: TGTGCCAGCAGCCCCGAATCCGGGACAGGGCGTCAAGCTTTCTTT

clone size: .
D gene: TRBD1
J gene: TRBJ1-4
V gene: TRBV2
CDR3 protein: CASSVGQAASNEKLFF
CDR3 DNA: TGTGCCAGCAGTGTGGGACAGGCGGCGTCTAATGAAAAACTGTTTTTT

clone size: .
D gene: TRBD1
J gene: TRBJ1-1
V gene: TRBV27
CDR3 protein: CASSLRGLHYMNTEAFF
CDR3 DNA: TGTGCCAGCAGCCTCAGGGGGCTGCATTACATGAACACTGAAGCTTTCTTT

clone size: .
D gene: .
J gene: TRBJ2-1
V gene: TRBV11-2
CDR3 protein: CASSSDTFSYNEQFF
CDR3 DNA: TGTGCCAGCAGTAGCGACACTTTCTCCTACAATGAGCAGTTCTTC

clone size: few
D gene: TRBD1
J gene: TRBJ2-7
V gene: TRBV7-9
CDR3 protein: CASSPDRAHHEQYF
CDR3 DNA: TGTGCCAGCAGCCCCGACAGGGCCCACCACGAGCAGTACTTC

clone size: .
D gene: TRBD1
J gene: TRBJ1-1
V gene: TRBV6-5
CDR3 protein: CASRIDRGTEAFF
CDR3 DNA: TGTGCCAGCAGAATCGACAGGGGCACTGAAGCTTTCTTT

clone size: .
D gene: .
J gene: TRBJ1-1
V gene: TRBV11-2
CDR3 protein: CASSQNGNTEAFF
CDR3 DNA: TGTGCCAGCAGCCAAAACGGGAACACTGAAGCTTTCTTT

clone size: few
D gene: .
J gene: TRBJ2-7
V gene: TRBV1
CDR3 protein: CTSSQVPSGGAYEQYF
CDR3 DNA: TGCACCAGCAGCCAAGTTCCTAGCGGGGGGGCTTACGAGCAGTACTTC

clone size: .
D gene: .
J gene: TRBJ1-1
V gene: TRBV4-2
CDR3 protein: CASSQDRALNTEAFF
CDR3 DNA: TGTGCCAGCAGCCAAGACAGGGCCCTGAACACTGAAGCTTTCTTT

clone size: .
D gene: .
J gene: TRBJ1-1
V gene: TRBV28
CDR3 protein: CASSFEVPNTEAFF
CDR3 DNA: TGTGCCAGCAGTTTTGAGGTTCCGAACACTGAAGCTTTCTTT

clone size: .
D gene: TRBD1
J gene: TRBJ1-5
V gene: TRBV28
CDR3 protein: CASTKPQGRGQPQHF
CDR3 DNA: TGTGCCAGCACCAAACCCCAAGGCAGGGGGCAGCCCCAGCATTTT

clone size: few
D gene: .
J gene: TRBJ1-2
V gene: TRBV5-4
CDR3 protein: CASSLGPDYGYTF
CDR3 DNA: TGTGCCAGCAGCTTGGGGCCAGACTATGGCTACACCTTC